The clone carrying this T cell receptor (beta chain) has only one observation. Its antigen remains unknown. PCR used 60 Vbeta primers and 13 Jbeta primers. The assay was immunoSEQ multiplex PCR, and TCRdb's table has in-frame clones only and misses some. The sample lists over 150,000 clones, about four fifths occurring once. The entry originates in a study of cytomegalovirus exposure and HLA in healthy donors. Notes on the study in general: Analyzed later, association rates of TCRs varied across HLA loci, with DRB1 most and HLA-C fewest.

The CDR3 covers 16 residues. From germline, CDR1 is SGHVS and CDR2 FQNEAQ. After removal of 2 bases from V and 5 bases from J, the junction contained 5 bases not matched to a gene. The sequence derives from a man younger than 35 in good health and CMV-seronegative. The material sequenced was PBMCs. J is TRBJ2-3 and V is TRBV7-8; TRBD2 matches 12 bases. The CDR3, as DNA: TGTGCCAGCAGCTTACTAGCGGGGGGGCCGAAAGATACGCAGTATTTT. Protein product: CASSLLAGGPKDTQYF.